The rows below give T cell receptor beta chains drawn from one sample of a study of human thymus T cells. Measured with immunoSEQ multiplex PCR; TCRdb has only the in-frame clones, and not every one. Here the sample spans roughly 120,000 clones, over 85% being singletons. The specimen was thymus tissue. All receptors derive from a boy younger than two with a congenital heart defect but otherwise immunologically healthy. CDR3s include the opening cysteine and the closing phenylalanine or tryptophan. A D gene is named only where the DNA matches it firmly. Only some rows state a clone size, as once, few, many or a class for expanded clones.

j_call	clone_size	d_call	v_call	cdr3_aa	cdr3_nt
TRBJ1-3	NA	NA	TRBV4-1	CASSQIEAGGNTIYF	TGCGCCAGCAGCCAGATCGAGGCGGGCGGAAACACCATATATTTT
TRBJ1-2	NA	NA	TRBV7-6	CASSLAEPSGYTF	TGTGCCAGCAGCTTAGCGGAGCCATCGGGCTACACCTTC
TRBJ1-5	NA	NA	TRBV25-1	CASSEAGGREDQPQHF	TGTGCCAGCAGTGAAGCGGGCGGCAGGGAAGATCAGCCCCAGCATTTT
TRBJ1-2	NA	TRBD1	TRBV6-1	CASRAGDRGDGYTF	TGTGCCAGCAGGGCCGGGGACAGGGGAGATGGCTACACCTTC
TRBJ2-7	NA	NA	TRBV20-1	CSASREYEQYF	TGCAGTGCTAGCCGAGAATACGAGCAGTACTTC
TRBJ1-1	NA	NA	TRBV19	CASSIREQTNTEAFF	TGTGCCAGTAGTATTAGGGAACAGACGAACACTGAAGCTTTCTTT
TRBJ1-1	NA	NA	TRBV6-5	CASSYSVSSPNTEAFF	TGTGCCAGCAGTTACTCGGTTTCCAGCCCTAACACTGAAGCTTTCTTT
TRBJ2-7	NA	NA	TRBV28	CASSLGAQGSHYEQYF	TGTGCCAGCAGTTTAGGAGCGCAGGGGTCCCACTACGAGCAGTACTTC
TRBJ1-3	NA	NA	TRBV28	CASSRHPSSGNTIYF	TGTGCCAGCAGCCGCCATCCTAGCAGTGGAAACACCATATATTTT
TRBJ1-2	once	TRBD1	TRBV11-3	CASSLGTGTGGGYTF	TGTGCCAGCAGCTTGGGGACCGGGACAGGGGGCGGCTACACCTTC
TRBJ2-2	NA	NA	TRBV28	CASRRFGFIDTGELFF	TGTGCCAGCAGAAGGTTTGGGTTTATAGACACCGGGGAGCTGTTTTTT
TRBJ1-3	NA	TRBD1	TRBV4-1	CASSQGVREGAPLSGNTIYF	TGCGCCAGCAGCCAAGGCGTCAGAGAGGGGGCCCCACTCTCTGGAAACACCATATATTTT
TRBJ1-1	NA	NA	TRBV4-3	CASSQDGKGVMGEAFF	TGCGCCAGCAGCCAAGATGGGAAGGGGGTAATGGGTGAAGCTTTCTTT
TRBJ2-5	NA	NA	TRBV7-9	CASSFGGLETQYF	TGTGCCAGCAGCTTCGGGGGCCTGGAGACCCAGTACTTC
TRBJ1-2	NA	NA	TRBV28	CASSFEASFYGYTF	TGTGCCAGCAGTTTTGAGGCGTCGTTCTATGGCTACACCTTC
TRBJ2-1	NA	NA	TRBV12-2	CASRLARNVSGGAYEQFF	TGTGCAAGTCGCTTAGCGCGGAATGTGAGCGGGGGGGCGTATGAGCAGTTCTTC